The sequence of this T cell receptor (beta chain) was determined in a study of blood T cell repertoires in COVID-19. Across the study: The origin of the acute and convalescent COVID-19 samples was the United States, Italy and Spain.

Authors' methods: Using reference gene primer amplification, nucleated cell counts were estimated. Method: immunoSEQ multiplex PCR; TCRdb's copy keeps in-frame clones and lacks some. V and J calls and clone size are given by that table; D and trimming were obtained from the DNA. The sample includes about 180,000 clones, around 85% of them seen just once. This CDR3 contains 16 residues. CDR1 is LNHDA and CDR2 is SQIVND in the germline V gene (reference sequence). V shed 9 bases, J shed 4 bases, and the junction held 12 bases outside the gene matches. The TCR comes from a man older than 75 with COVID-19, enrolled during active disease. V usage is TRBV19 and J usage is TRBJ2-1, with 10 bases aligning to TRBD2. Source material: peripheral blood. CDR3 residues: CASSPSGGSHYNEQFF. The CDR3 region has the DNA TGTGCCAGCAGTCCTAGCGGGGGATCCCATTACAATGAGCAGTTCTTC.